This TCR beta chain is drawn from a study of blood T cell repertoires in COVID-19. Study details: Sources were T cells, B-cell-depleted T cells, or PBMCs; the material itself was cDNA or gDNA.

How the authors handled the data: Counts of nucleated cells, estimated from reference gene primer amplification, were obtained. The protocol was immunoSEQ multiplex PCR, while the TCRdb copy is restricted to in-frame clones and leaves out a portion. Clone size and V and J calls were adopted from that table, with D and trimming inferred from the DNA. The table has 94,000 or so clones, around 80% seen once. The CDR3 is made up of 13 amino acids. Germline V gene data show CDR1 as MNHNY and CDR2 as SVGAGI (reference sequence). V was trimmed by 7 bases and J by 6 bases, leaving 13 bases between them. The J gene is TRBJ1-5, the V gene TRBV6-6, with D possibly TRBD1 on 6 matching bases. The TCR sequence derives from a man between 60 and 75 years old with acute or convalescent COVID-19. Specimen: peripheral blood. The CDR3 coding sequence is TGTGCCAGCACAGGGGCCTGGGTTCAGCCCCAGCATTTT. Protein product: CASTGAWVQPQHF.